The next 16 T cell receptor beta chains were all read from a single sample in a study of blood T cell repertoires in COVID-19. Generated by immunoSEQ multiplex PCR, the TCRdb table keeps only in-frame clones and is missing some. The sample includes roughly 97,000 clones, about four fifths of them seen just once. Sequenced input: peripheral blood. Receptors originate from a man in his 60s with acute or convalescent COVID-19.

The V and J genes are TRBV27 and TRBJ2-7; the match to TRBD1 covers 9 bases. V trimming: 2 bases; J trimming: 6 bases; junction bases outside the gene matches: 11. CDR1 is MNHEY, CDR2 SMNVEV, per germline (reference sequence). The CDR3 contains 16 residues. The CDR3 here is CASSLGFRGQGLEQYF. Here the CDR3 DNA reads TGTGCCAGCAGTTTAGGGTTTAGGGGACAGGGTCTCGAGCAGTACTTC.

This rearrangement joins TRBV3-1 (or the pseudogene TRBV3-2) to TRBJ2-7; 7 bases line up with TRBD1. This CDR3 comprises 17 residues. Germline V gives CDR1 LGHDT, CDR2 YNNKEL (reference sequence). V lost 4 bases, J lost 6 bases, and 18 bases stayed unmatched. CDR3 nucleotides: TGTGCCAGCAGCCCAACCCGCCGACAGGGTAGGCAAGGCGAGCAGTACTTC. This translates into CASSPTRRQGRQGEQYF.

The rearrangement uses TRBV27 and TRBJ2-7, with TRBD1 matching 7 bases. Germline V lookup: CDR1 MNHEY, CDR2 SMNVEV (reference sequence). V lost 5 bases, J lost 2 bases, and 6 bases stayed unmatched. The CDR3 contains 14 residues. CDR3 in amino acids: CASSRQTGTYEQYF. For the CDR3, the DNA is TGTGCCAGCAGTCGACAGACAGGGACCTACGAGCAGTACTTC.

The chain employs TRBV5-6 and TRBJ1-2; unclear D gene. The CDR3 totals 12 residues. Deletions cut 5 bases from V and 9 bases from J, with 14 bases between. Germline CDR1 is SGHDT and CDR2 is YYEEEE. CDR3 in amino acids: CASRRELVSYTF. The CDR3 DNA sequence: TGTGCCAGCAGGAGGGAGTTGGTGAGCTACACCTTC. Based on the CDR3 plus reference TRBV5-6 and TRBJ1-2, the full variable domain is DAGVTQSPTHLIKTRGQQVTLRCSPKSGHDTVSWYQQALGQGPQFIFQYYEEEERQRGNFPDRFSGHQFPNYSSELNVNALLLGDSALYLCASRRELVSYTFGSGTRLTVV.

The V and J genes are TRBV28 and TRBJ1-5, with D hard to call. CDR3 length: 18 residues. Germline V gene sequence: CDR1 MDHEN, CDR2 SYDVKM. Trimming shortened V by 2 bases and J by 4 bases, and 21 bases separated the two germline ends. The CDR3 spells CASSLGVTRLTSNQPQHF. The CDR3 DNA is TGTGCCAGCAGTTTAGGAGTGACGCGTCTGACCTCTAATCAGCCCCAGCATTTT.

The V call is TRBV19, the J call TRBJ1-1; 9 bases agree with TRBD1. V was pared by 6 bases and J by 1 base, with 15 bases of the junction left unmatched. The CDR3 totals 18 residues. Per the germline V gene, CDR1 is LNHDA and CDR2 is SQIVND (reference sequence). The CDR3 here is CASRYGTGLSYRNTEAFF. CDR3 bases: TGTGCCAGTAGGTACGGGACAGGGCTTTCGTATCGGAACACTGAAGCTTTCTTT.

The chain joins TRBV6-1 to TRBJ1-1; D may be TRBD1 (5 bases). The CDR3 length is 14 residues. V was cut by 5 bases and J by 6 bases, with 16 bases left in between. From germline, CDR1 is MNHNS and CDR2 SASEGT. CDR3 loop: CASSRGEWVPEAFF. The CDR3 DNA reads as TGTGCCAGCAGTCGGGGGGAGTGGGTTCCTGAAGCTTTCTTT.

There are many counts of this clone. The chain has TRBV7-9 and TRBJ2-7, with 10 positions matching TRBD1. The germline CDR1 and CDR2 sequences are SEHNR and FQNEAQ (reference sequence). The CDR3 runs to 14 residues. The junction had 6 bases not matched to a gene; V was cut back by 4 bases and J by 6 bases. CDR3 sequence (DNA): TGTGCCAGCAGCTCTACCGGGACAGGGGTCGAGCAGTACTTC. Translation gives CASSSTGTGVEQYF. Full variable domain (rest looked up from reference TRBV7-9 and TRBJ2-7): DTGVSQNPRHKITKRGQNVTFRCDPISEHNRLYWYRQTLGQGPEFLTYFQNEAQLEKSRLLSDRFSAERPKGSFSTLEIQRTEQGDSAMYLCASSSTGTGVEQYFGPGTRLTVT.

The chain links TRBV7-8 to TRBJ2-3; D is unresolved. The ends were cut back, 3 bases at V and 4 bases at J, with 8 bases in the middle. CDR1 is SGHVS, CDR2 FQNEAQ, per germline. The CDR3 has 13 amino acids. The CDR3, as DNA: TGTGCCAGCAGCTTTCTTCGGGCAGATACGCAGTATTTT. Its protein product is CASSFLRADTQYF.

The J gene is TRBJ2-1, the V gene TRBV10-2; 13 bases are shared with TRBD2. Trimming cost V 3 bases and J 9 bases; bases outside gene matches: 5. This CDR3 contains 15 residues. The germline gives CDR1 WSHSY, CDR2 SAAADI. The CDR3 protein is CASSEPRLAGGEQFF. The CDR3 coding sequence is TGCGCCAGCAGTGAACCCAGACTAGCGGGGGGTGAGCAGTTCTTC.

The chain carries TRBV7-9 and TRBJ1-2, with 10 bases fitting TRBD1. CDR1 SEHNR and CDR2 FQNEAQ come from the germline V gene (reference sequence). V was pared by 0 bases and J by 4 bases, with 8 bases of the junction left unmatched. This CDR3 region has 17 residues. The CDR3 region is CASSLASWDRGGYGYTF. As DNA, the CDR3 is TGTGCCAGCAGCTTAGCGAGTTGGGACAGGGGCGGCTATGGCTACACCTTC.

This chain joins TRBV5-1 and TRBJ1-2; tentatively, D is TRBD1 (6 bases). The CDR3 covers 14 residues. Germline V gene data show CDR1 as SGHRS and CDR2 as YFSETQ. V lost 4 bases, J lost 3 bases, and 13 bases lay in between. The CDR3 protein is CASSLQGEDYGYTF. CDR3 DNA sequence: TGCGCCAGCAGCCTACAGGGTGAAGACTATGGCTACACCTTC. The full variable domain, with the rest looked up from reference TRBV5-1 and TRBJ1-2, is KAGVTQTPRYLIKTRGQQVTLSCSPISGHRSVSWYQQTPGQGLQFLFEYFSETQRNKGNFPGRFSGRQFSNSRSEMNVSTLELGDSALYLCASSLQGEDYGYTFGSGTRLTVV.

V usage is TRBV3-1 (or the pseudogene TRBV3-2) and J usage is TRBJ2-1; 8 bases are a match to TRBD2. The CDR3 has 16 amino acids. CDR1 is LGHDT and CDR2 is YNNKEL in the germline V gene (reference sequence). Losses at the gene ends were 4 bases for V and 0 bases for J; bases not matched to a gene: 5. CDR3 sequence: CASSRSGASSYNEQFF. The DNA of the CDR3 is TGTGCCAGCAGCCGTAGCGGGGCGAGCTCCTACAATGAGCAGTTCTTC.

The chain combines TRBV5-1 with TRBJ2-7, with a tentative D call TRBD2 (6 bases). The CDR3 runs to 16 residues. The V end was cut by 4 bases, the J end by 7 bases, with 24 bases between. Germline V CDR1 and CDR2: SGHRS, YFSETQ. The CDR3 loop reads CASSQNQNRLVKEQYF. CDR3 sequence (DNA): TGCGCCAGCAGCCAAAATCAAAACCGACTAGTCAAGGAGCAGTACTTC.

The rearrangement joins TRBV6-5 to TRBJ2-1; a weak D match, TRBD2 (5 bases). The CDR3 length is 13 residues. Germline V gives CDR1 MNHEY, CDR2 SVGAGI. Trimming took 7 bases from V and 4 from J, leaving 11 bases between them. CDR3 protein: CASKLESYNEQFF. In DNA form, the CDR3 reads TGTGCCAGCAAACTAGAGTCGTACAATGAGCAGTTCTTC.

The gene calls are TRBV24-1 and TRBJ2-3; 7 bases line up with TRBD2. With 4 bases clipped from V and 3 bases from J, the junction kept 3 bases outside the gene matches. Germline CDR1 is KGHDR and CDR2 is SFDVKD. The CDR3 is made up of 14 amino acids. The CDR3 region is CATSEGGQTDTQYF. The CDR3 nucleotides read TGTGCCACCAGTGAGGGAGGGCAAACAGATACGCAGTATTTT.